This T cell receptor beta chain was captured by sequencing in a study of cytomegalovirus exposure and HLA in healthy donors. This CDR3 contains 14 residues. Germline-derived CDR1 and CDR2 are GTSNPN and SVGIG (reference sequence). V shed 0 bases, J shed 4 bases, and the junction held 2 bases outside the gene matches. PCR employed 60 Vbeta and 13 Jbeta primers. Profiled with immunoSEQ multiplex PCR; TCRdb holds only in-frame clones, not every one. Among some 190,000 clones listed, around four fifths were seen once. Details on this clone: The target antigen is unknown.

General study points: In vitro data verified a few CMV-associated chains as specific for CMV antigens. Analyses of presence/absence relied on an assumption of roughly uniform sequencing depth across donors.

This TCR was recovered from a boy aged 2 to 10 in good health and CMV-seronegative. V is TRBV30 and J is TRBJ1-2; the match to TRBD1 covers 10 bases. The material sequenced was PBMCs. DNA of the CDR3: TGTGCCTGGAGTGTGGGGGACAGGGGCTATGGCTACACCTTC. This translates into CAWSVGDRGYGYTF. The full variable domain, with the rest looked up from reference TRBV30 and TRBJ1-2, is SQTIHQWPATLVQPVGSPLSLECTVEGTSNPNLYWYRQAAGRGLQLLFYSVGIGQISSEVPQNLSASRPQDRQFILSSKKLLLSDSGFYLCAWSVGDRGYGYTFGSGTRLTVV.